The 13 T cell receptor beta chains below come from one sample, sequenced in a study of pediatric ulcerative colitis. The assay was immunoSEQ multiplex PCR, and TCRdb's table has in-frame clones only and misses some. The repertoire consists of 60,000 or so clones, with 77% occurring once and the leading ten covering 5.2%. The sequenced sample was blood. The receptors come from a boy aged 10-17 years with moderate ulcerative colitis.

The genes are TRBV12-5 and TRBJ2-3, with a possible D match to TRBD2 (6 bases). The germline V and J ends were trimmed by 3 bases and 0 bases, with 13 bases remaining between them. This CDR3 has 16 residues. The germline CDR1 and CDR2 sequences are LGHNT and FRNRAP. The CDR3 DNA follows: TGTGCTAGTGGTTTTTGGTTAGCGGCTAGCACAGATACGCAGTATTTT. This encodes CASGFWLAASTDTQYF.

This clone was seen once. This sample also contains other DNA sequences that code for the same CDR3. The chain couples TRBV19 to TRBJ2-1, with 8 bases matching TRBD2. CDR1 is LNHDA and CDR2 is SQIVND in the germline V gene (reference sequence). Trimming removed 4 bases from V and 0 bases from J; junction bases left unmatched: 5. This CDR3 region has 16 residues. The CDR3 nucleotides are TGTGCCAGTAGTACTGGTGGGACTAGCTCCTACAATGAGCAGTTCTTC. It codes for CASSTGGTSSYNEQFF.

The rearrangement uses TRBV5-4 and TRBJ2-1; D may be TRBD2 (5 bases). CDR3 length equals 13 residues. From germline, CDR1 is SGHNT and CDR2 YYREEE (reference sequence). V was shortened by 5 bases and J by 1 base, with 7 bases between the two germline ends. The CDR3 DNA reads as TGTGCCAGCAGAGGAGGATCCTACAATGAGCAGTTCTTC. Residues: CASRGGSYNEQFF.

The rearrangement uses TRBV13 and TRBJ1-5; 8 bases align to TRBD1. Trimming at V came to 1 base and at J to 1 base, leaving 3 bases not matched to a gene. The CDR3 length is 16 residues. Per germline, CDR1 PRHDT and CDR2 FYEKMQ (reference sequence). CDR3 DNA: TGTGCCAGCAGCTTAGCGACAGGGGAAAGCAATCAGCCCCAGCATTTT. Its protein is CASSLATGESNQPQHF.

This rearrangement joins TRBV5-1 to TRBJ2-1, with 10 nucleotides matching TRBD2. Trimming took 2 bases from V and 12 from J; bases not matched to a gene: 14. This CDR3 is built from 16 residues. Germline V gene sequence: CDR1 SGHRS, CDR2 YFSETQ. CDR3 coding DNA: TGCGCCAGCAGCTTCTCTAGCGGGAGTCGAGGGGGCGGGCAGTTCTTC. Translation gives CASSFSSGSRGGGQFF.

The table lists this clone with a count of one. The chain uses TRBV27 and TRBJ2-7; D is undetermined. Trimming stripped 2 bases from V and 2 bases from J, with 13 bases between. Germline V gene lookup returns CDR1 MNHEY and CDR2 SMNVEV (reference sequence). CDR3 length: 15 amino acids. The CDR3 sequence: CASSLGPPWAYEQYF. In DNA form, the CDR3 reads TGTGCCAGCAGTTTAGGGCCCCCGTGGGCCTACGAGCAGTACTTC.

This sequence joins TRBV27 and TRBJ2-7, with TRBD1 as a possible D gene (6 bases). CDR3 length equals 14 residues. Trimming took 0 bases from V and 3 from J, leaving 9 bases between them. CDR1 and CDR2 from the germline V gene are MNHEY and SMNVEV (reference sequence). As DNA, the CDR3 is TGTGCCAGCAGTTTATCCAGGGGAGTCTACGAGCAGTACTTC. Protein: CASSLSRGVYEQYF.

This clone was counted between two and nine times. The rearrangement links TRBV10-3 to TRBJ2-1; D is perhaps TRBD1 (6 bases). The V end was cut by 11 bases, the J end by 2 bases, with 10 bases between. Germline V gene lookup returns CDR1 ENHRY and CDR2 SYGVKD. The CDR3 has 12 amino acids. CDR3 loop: CASGTPYNEQFF. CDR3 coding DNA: TGTGCCTCCGGGACACCCTACAATGAGCAGTTCTTC.

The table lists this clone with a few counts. CDR3 in amino acids: CASRAKGQERGYTF. The CDR3, as DNA: TGTGCCAGTAGAGCAAAAGGACAGGAGAGGGGCTACACCTTC. The genes are TRBV19 and TRBJ1-2; 7 bases agree with TRBD1. The V and J ends lost 6 bases and 8 bases, in that order; junction bases with no gene match: 12. The CDR3 consists of 14 residues. Germline loops: CDR1 LNHDA, CDR2 SQIVND (reference sequence).

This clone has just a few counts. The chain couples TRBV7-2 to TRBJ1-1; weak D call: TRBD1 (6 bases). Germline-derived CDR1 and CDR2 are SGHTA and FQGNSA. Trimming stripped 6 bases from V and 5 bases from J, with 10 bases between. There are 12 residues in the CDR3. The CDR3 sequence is CASRQGLTEAFF. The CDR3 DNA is TGTGCCAGCAGACAGGGATTGACTGAAGCTTTCTTT.

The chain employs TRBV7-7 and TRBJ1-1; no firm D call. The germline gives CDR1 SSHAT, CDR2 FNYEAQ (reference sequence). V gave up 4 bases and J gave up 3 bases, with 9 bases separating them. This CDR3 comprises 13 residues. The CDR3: CASSSDKHTEAFF. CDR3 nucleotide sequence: TGTGCCAGCAGCTCAGACAAGCACACTGAAGCTTTCTTT. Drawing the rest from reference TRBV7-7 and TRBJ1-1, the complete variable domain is GAGVSQSPRYKVTKRGQDVTLRCDPISSHATLYWYQQALGQGPEFLTYFNYEAQPDKSGLPSDRFSAERPEGSISTLTIQRTEQRDSAMYRCASSSDKHTEAFFGQGTRLTVV.

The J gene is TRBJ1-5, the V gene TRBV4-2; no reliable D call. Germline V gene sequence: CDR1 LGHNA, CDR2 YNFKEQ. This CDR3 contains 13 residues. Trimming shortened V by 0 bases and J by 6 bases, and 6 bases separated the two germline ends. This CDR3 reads CASSQDRTQPQHF. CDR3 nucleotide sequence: TGTGCCAGCAGCCAAGATAGGACTCAGCCCCAGCATTTT.

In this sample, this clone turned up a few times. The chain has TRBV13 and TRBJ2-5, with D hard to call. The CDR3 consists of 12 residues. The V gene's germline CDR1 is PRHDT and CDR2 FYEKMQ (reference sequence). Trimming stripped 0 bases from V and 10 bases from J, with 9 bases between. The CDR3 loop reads CASSLGRVDQYF. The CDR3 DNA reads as TGTGCCAGCAGCTTAGGCCGCGTGGACCAGTACTTC.